This TCR beta chain is from a study of cytomegalovirus exposure and HLA in healthy donors. In the PCR, 60 Vbeta and 13 Jbeta primers were used. Using immunoSEQ multiplex PCR, the repertoire was profiled, and TCRdb retains in-frame clones only, with some absent. The sample gives over 150,000 clones, more than 75% of which show up once; 7.7% is in the top ten. Only a few counts were recorded for this clone. Its antigen is undetermined. Every donor was a healthy person donating bone marrow. The CDR3 totals 12 residues. CDR1 is GTSNPN, CDR2 SVGIG, per germline (reference sequence). With V trimmed by 2 bases and J by 13 bases, 6 bases remained unmatched. Study results and limitations: A previous analysis found most TCR beta V segments productive roughly 87% or roughly 30% of the time. Later on, an analysis showed TCR association rates differing by HLA locus, with DRB1 the most and HLA-C the fewest. A further, later analysis showed that HLA-associated TCR beta chains (compared with equally common others) were more clonally expanded.

The sequenced material came from PBMCs. J is TRBJ2-1 and V is TRBV30; 9 bases are shared with TRBD2. The TCR originated in a man younger than 40 in good health and CMV-seropositive. The DNA for the CDR3 is TGTGCCTGGAGTATCGCGGGAGGGTTACAGTTCTTC. Its protein product is CAWSIAGGLQFF.